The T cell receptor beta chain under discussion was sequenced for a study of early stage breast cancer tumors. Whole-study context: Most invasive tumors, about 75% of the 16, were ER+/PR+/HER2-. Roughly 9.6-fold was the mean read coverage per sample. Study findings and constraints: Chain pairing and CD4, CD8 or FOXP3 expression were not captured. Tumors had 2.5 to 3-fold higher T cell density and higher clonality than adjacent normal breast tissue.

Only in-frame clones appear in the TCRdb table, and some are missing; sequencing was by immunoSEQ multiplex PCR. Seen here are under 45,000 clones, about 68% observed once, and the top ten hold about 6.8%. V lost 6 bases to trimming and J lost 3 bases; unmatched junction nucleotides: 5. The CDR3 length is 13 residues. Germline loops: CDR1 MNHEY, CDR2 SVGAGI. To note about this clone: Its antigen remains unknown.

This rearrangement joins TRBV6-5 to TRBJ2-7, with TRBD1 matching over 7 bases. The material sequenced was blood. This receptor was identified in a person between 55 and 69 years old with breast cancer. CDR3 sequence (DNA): TGTGCCAGCAGCAGGGGGAGATACTACGAGCAGTACTTC. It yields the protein CASSRGRYYEQYF.